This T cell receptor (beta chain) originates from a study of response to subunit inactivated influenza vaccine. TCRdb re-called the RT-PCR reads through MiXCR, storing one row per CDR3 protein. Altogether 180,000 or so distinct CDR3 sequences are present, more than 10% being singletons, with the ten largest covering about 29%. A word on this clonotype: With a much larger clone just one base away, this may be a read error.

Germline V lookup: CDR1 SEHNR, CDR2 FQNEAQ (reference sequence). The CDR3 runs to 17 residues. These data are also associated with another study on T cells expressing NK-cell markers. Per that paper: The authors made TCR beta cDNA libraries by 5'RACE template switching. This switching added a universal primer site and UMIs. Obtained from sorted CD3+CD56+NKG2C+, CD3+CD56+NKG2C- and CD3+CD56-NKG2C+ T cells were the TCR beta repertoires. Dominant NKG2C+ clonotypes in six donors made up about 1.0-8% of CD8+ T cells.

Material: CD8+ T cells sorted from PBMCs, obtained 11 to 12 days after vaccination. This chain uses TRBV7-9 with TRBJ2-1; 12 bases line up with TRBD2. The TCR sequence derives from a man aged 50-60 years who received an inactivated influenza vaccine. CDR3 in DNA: TGTGCCGGCAGCTTAAGGGCTAGCGGGAGGGCCATCAATGAGCAGTTCTTC. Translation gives CAGSLRASGRAINEQFF.